The 18 T cell receptor beta chains below were found in one sample sequenced in a study of radiotherapy plus CTLA-4 blockade in lung cancer. The method was immunoSEQ multiplex PCR; TCRdb's version includes in-frame clones alone and lacks a portion of them. The data show about 84,000 clones, 72% seen once. This specimen consisted of peripheral blood, obtained from a patient treated with radiotherapy plus ipilimumab. The receptors were sampled from a human donor with non-small cell lung cancer that progressed on radiotherapy plus ipilimumab.

This clone turned up a few times. The chain carries TRBV28 and TRBJ1-2; D remains unclear. CDR1 and CDR2 (germline): MDHEN, SYDVKM. This CDR3 comprises 15 residues. V was pared by 7 bases and J by 6 bases, with 21 bases between. The CDR3 here is CASTRIKDLSDGYTF. In DNA form, the CDR3 reads TGTGCCAGCACCCGTATAAAGGACCTCTCGGATGGCTACACCTTC.

This clone was seen a handful of times. The rearrangement uses TRBV7-2 and TRBJ1-4; 8 nucleotides match TRBD1. Per germline, CDR1 SGHTA and CDR2 FQGNSA. This CDR3 is 14 amino acids long. The junction had 4 bases not matched to a gene; V was cut back by 5 bases and J by 5 bases. This chain's CDR3 is CASSPQGANEKLFF. The CDR3 DNA reads as TGTGCCAGCAGCCCCCAGGGGGCGAATGAAAAACTGTTTTTT.

The gene calls are TRBV28 and TRBJ1-5, with D maybe TRBD1 (6 bases). This CDR3 has 14 amino acids. From germline, CDR1 is MDHEN and CDR2 SYDVKM. Trimming took off 7 bases at V and 2 bases at J, with 12 bases between the two ends. The CDR3 region is CASTEGGGNQPQHF. The DNA of the CDR3 is TGTGCCAGCACCGAAGGGGGGGGCAATCAGCCCCAGCATTTT.

This sequence joins TRBV7-3 and TRBJ2-7, with TRBD2 matching 9 bases. CDR3 length: 14 residues. V was pared by 3 bases and J by 5 bases, with 5 bases of the junction left unmatched. Germline V gene lookup returns CDR1 SGHTA and CDR2 FQGTGA. CDR3 residues: CASSFGGRADEQYF. CDR3 sequence (DNA): TGTGCCAGCAGCTTTGGCGGGAGGGCCGACGAGCAGTACTTC.

The chain employs TRBV29-1 and TRBJ2-5; 7 bases fit TRBD2. Germline CDR1 is SQVTM and CDR2 is ANQGSEA. V was pared by 5 bases and J by 4 bases, with 1 base of the junction left unmatched. The CDR3 length is 11 residues. CDR3 region: CSVLAGETQYF. In nucleotides, the CDR3 is TGCAGCGTTTTAGCGGGAGAGACCCAGTACTTC.

The gene calls are TRBV29-1 and TRBJ2-1; TRBD2 matches at 13 bases. J was trimmed by 2 bases and V by 6 bases; bases with no gene match: 7. CDR1 and CDR2 (germline): SQVTM, ANQGSEA. This CDR3 is built from 16 residues. The CDR3 reads CSVDGLAGEAYNEQFF. In DNA, the CDR3 is TGCAGCGTAGACGGACTAGCGGGAGAGGCCTACAATGAGCAGTTCTTC.

V and J are TRBV2 and TRBJ1-1, with D uncertain. Deletions cut 6 bases from V and 0 bases from J, with 20 bases between. This CDR3 comprises 17 residues. From germline, CDR1 is SNHLY and CDR2 FYNNEI. CDR3 nucleotide sequence: TGTGCCAGCAGCGGTAGGAGACACGAAACGGTGAACACTGAAGCTTTCTTT. This sequence encodes CASSGRRHETVNTEAFF.

V usage is TRBV4-2 and J usage is TRBJ1-1; the D gene is possibly TRBD1 (6 bases). This CDR3 has 16 residues. Germline V lookup: CDR1 LGHNA, CDR2 YNFKEQ. The V and J ends lost 0 bases and 0 bases respectively, with 11 bases between them. CDR3 loop: CASSQDQGFLNTEAFF. CDR3 coding DNA: TGTGCCAGCAGCCAAGACCAGGGGTTTTTGAACACTGAAGCTTTCTTT.

V is TRBV6-5 and J is TRBJ2-7; the D is unclear. Trimming cost V 3 bases and J 2 bases, with 11 bases left between them. This CDR3 region has 14 residues. The germline gives CDR1 MNHEY, CDR2 SVGAGI. Written as DNA, the CDR3 is TGTGCCAGCAGTTATAGTGGAAAGACCTACGAGCAGTACTTC. This sequence encodes CASSYSGKTYEQYF.

This sequence joins TRBV19 and TRBJ1-1; D is uncertain. Germline V gene sequence: CDR1 LNHDA, CDR2 SQIVND (reference sequence). The V gene lost 3 bases and the J gene lost 0 bases, with 5 bases spanning the gap. CDR3 size: 13 residues. The CDR3 coding sequence is TGTGCCAGTAGTATGAAGGTGAACACTGAAGCTTTCTTT. The encoded protein is CASSMKVNTEAFF.

The rearrangement links TRBV27 to TRBJ1-1, with 8 bases that match TRBD1. V gave up 8 bases and J gave up 4 bases; unmatched junction bases: 12. The CDR3 loop spans 15 amino acids. The germline gives CDR1 MNHEY, CDR2 SMNVEV (reference sequence). CDR3 sequence: CASAAWQGAGTEAFF. CDR3 DNA sequence: TGTGCCAGCGCAGCATGGCAGGGGGCGGGCACTGAAGCTTTCTTT.

The CDR3 nucleotides are TGTGCCAGCAGCATTTCTAGCGGGGGTAACGCCTACGAGCAGTACTTC. It specifies CASSISSGGNAYEQYF. This chain joins TRBV7-2 and TRBJ2-7; 10 bases match TRBD2. The CDR3 consists of 16 residues. With 5 bases clipped from V and 2 bases from J, the junction kept 9 bases outside the gene matches. CDR1 is SGHTA and CDR2 is FQGNSA in the germline V gene.

V usage is TRBV7-9 and J usage is TRBJ2-7; unclear D gene. Germline lookup yields CDR1 SEHNR and CDR2 FQNEAQ (reference sequence). The V end lost 5 bases, the J end lost 6 bases, and 11 bases lay between the germline ends. The CDR3 contains 12 residues. As DNA, the CDR3 is TGTGCCAGCAGCGCGCAGGTAGGCGAGCAGTACTTC. It yields the protein CASSAQVGEQYF.

To note about this clone: The same CDR3 can be traced to other DNA sequences in this sample. The chain is built from TRBV6-5 and TRBJ2-6; no firm D call. This CDR3 has 15 amino acids. Germline V gene lookup returns CDR1 MNHEY and CDR2 SVGAGI. V gave up 1 base and J gave up 1 base, with 5 bases separating them. The DNA of the CDR3 is TGTGCCAGCAGTTACTATTCGTCTGGGGCCAACGTCCTGACTTTC. This gives the protein CASSYYSSGANVLTF.

CDR3 in DNA: TGTGCCAGCAGACCACAGGGATTAAACACTGAAGCTTTCTTT. Translated: CASRPQGLNTEAFF. The chain is built from TRBV11-2 and TRBJ1-1; the D gene is possibly TRBD1 (6 bases). Trimming pared 6 bases from V and 2 bases from J, leaving 13 bases between. The V gene's germline CDR1 is SGHAT and CDR2 FQNNGV. This CDR3 comprises 14 residues.

By share of the sample, this clone is medium-sized. V usage is TRBV6-5 and J usage is TRBJ1-4; no clear D. Between the trimmed V and J ends, which lost 8 bases and 5 bases, there was a span of 9 bases. The germline CDR1 and CDR2 sequences are MNHEY and SVGAGI. The CDR3 has 12 residues. In nucleotides, the CDR3 is TGTGCCAGCGGGAGAGGAAATGAAAAACTGTTTTTT. Translated: CASGRGNEKLFF.

The chain is built from TRBV27 and TRBJ1-2; perhaps TRBD1 as D (5 bases). Per germline, CDR1 MNHEY and CDR2 SMNVEV (reference sequence). The CDR3 extends over 17 amino acids. V dropped 0 bases and J dropped 1 base, with 15 bases sitting between them. The CDR3 protein is CASSLSPTQTVNYGYTF. The CDR3 DNA is TGTGCCAGCAGTTTATCCCCCACTCAGACAGTTAACTATGGCTACACCTTC.

The chain has TRBV2 and TRBJ2-2; 11 bases fit TRBD1. The CDR3 consists of 16 residues. CDR1 is SNHLY, CDR2 FYNNEI, per germline. V shed 4 bases, J shed 6 bases, and the junction held 7 bases outside the gene matches. CDR3 coding DNA: TGTGCCAGCAGTGCTTGGACAGGGGGCTTTGCCGGGGAGCTGTTTTTT. Translating it yields CASSAWTGGFAGELFF.